This T cell receptor beta chain was obtained from a study of shared clonotypes between healthy human individuals. To note about this clone: Other DNA sequences of this sample code for an identical CDR3.

Terminally differentiated effector memory CD45RA+ cells were excluded by CCR7 positive selection of CD45RO-negative cells. The V and J ends lost 5 bases and 7 bases respectively, with 9 bases between them. Germline V CDR1 and CDR2: SGHAT, FQNNGV. The CDR3 length is 12 residues. Measured with immunoSEQ multiplex PCR; TCRdb has only the in-frame clones, and not every one. Among a few million clones, around 93% were seen once, and the ten largest hold around 1.7%. V and J are TRBV11-2 and TRBJ2-1; D is unresolved. The sample consisted of naive CD8+ T cells from PBMCs. The source is a man younger than 30 in good health. Some clones in this sample may be carry-over from other donors' samples. CDR3 residues: CASSLGFNEQFF. Written as DNA, the CDR3 is TGTGCCAGCAGCCTTGGGTTTAATGAGCAGTTCTTC.